This T cell receptor (beta chain) was found in a study of CD8+ T cells in alopecia areata. General study results and limits: Scalp and blood samples kept many expanded lesional clones throughout tofacitinib. Any link of baseline CD8+ expansion to response, resting on one nonresponder, remains uncertain.

In each case, RNA was isolated and then reverse transcribed into cDNA as the sequencing template. Some clones are missing from TCRdb's copy, which holds only in-frame ones; the method was immunoSEQ multiplex PCR. The table shows about 5,900 clones, with roughly 61% occurring only once. The CDR3 covers 14 residues. V shed 4 bases and J shed 1 base, with 8 bases lying between them. CDR1 and CDR2 from the germline V gene are SNHLY and FYNNEI. As concerns this clone: Its target is unknown.

The treatment here: oral pan-JAK inhibitor, 5-10 mg twice daily. Collected material from alopecia areata patients comprised lesional scalp punch biopsies and peripheral blood. This TCR derives from a human donor with alopecia areata. The gene calls are TRBV2 and TRBJ1-5, with D hard to call. Source: skin, taken at roughly week 30, from a patient treated with tofacitinib. Here the CDR3 reads CASSVSESNQPQHF. The CDR3 nucleotides read TGTGCCAGCAGTGTGTCAGAGAGCAATCAGCCCCAGCATTTT.